These 16 T cell receptor beta chains were sequenced from one sample in a study of blood T cell repertoires in COVID-19. Measured with immunoSEQ multiplex PCR; TCRdb has only the in-frame clones, and not every one. The sample gives 350,000 or so clones, about nine tenths of which show up once; 1% is in the top ten. Sequencing was performed on PBMCs or T cells enriched from blood (not recorded which). Source of these receptors: a woman aged 25 to 39 who had been exposed to COVID-19.

This clone occurred once. The chain employs TRBV5-5 and TRBJ2-7; tentative D call: TRBD1 (6 bases). CDR3 length equals 12 residues. The V gene's germline CDR1 is SGHKS and CDR2 YYEKEE (reference sequence). Trimming removed 4 bases from V and 2 bases from J, with 7 bases in between. CDR3 loop: CASSRTAYEQYF. DNA of the CDR3: TGTGCCAGCAGCCGGACAGCCTACGAGCAGTACTTC.

This clone came up a few times. This CDR3 is CASSPQKLSGRAVIISDTQYF. In DNA form, the CDR3 reads TGTGCCAGCAGCCCTCAGAAACTTAGCGGGAGGGCCGTGATTATTAGCGATACGCAGTATTTT. The rearrangement joins TRBV28 to TRBJ2-3, with TRBD2 identical over 11 bases. Trimming took 6 bases from V and 6 from J; bases not matched to a gene: 26. Germline CDR1 MDHEN, CDR2 SYDVKM. The CDR3 has 21 amino acids.

The chain links TRBV6-6 to TRBJ2-1, with 7 nucleotides matching TRBD1. CDR3 length: 16 residues. With 5 bases clipped from V and 0 bases from J, the junction kept 7 bases outside the gene matches. Germline loops: CDR1 MNHNY, CDR2 SVGAGI (reference sequence). The DNA for the CDR3 is TGTGCCAGCAGTAGAGGACAGGTGACCTCCTACAATGAGCAGTTCTTC. It encodes CASSRGQVTSYNEQFF.

This sequence joins TRBV19 and TRBJ2-7; D remains unclear. Trimming left V 3 bases short and J 5 bases short, with 8 bases between. This CDR3 is 12 amino acids long. Germline-derived CDR1 and CDR2 are LNHDA and SQIVND (reference sequence). The CDR3 sequence is CASSISPDEQYF. CDR3 in DNA: TGTGCCAGTAGTATCTCTCCCGACGAGCAGTACTTC.

This chain links TRBV7-9 with TRBJ2-1, with 7 positions matching TRBD1. The J segment lost 5 bases and the V segment lost 5 bases, leaving 9 bases of the junction unmatched. This CDR3 has 15 residues. Looked up from germline, CDR1 is SEHNR and CDR2 is FQNEAQ (reference sequence). Here the CDR3 reads CASSTLGQVNNEQFF. In DNA form, the CDR3 reads TGTGCCAGCAGCACCCTCGGACAGGTGAACAATGAGCAGTTCTTC.

This clone was recorded only once. V gene TRBV19 combines with J gene TRBJ2-7; 7 bases are shared with TRBD2. The V gene end was trimmed by 3 bases and the J gene end by 1 base; junction bases not matched to a gene: 9. Germline CDR1 and CDR2: LNHDA and SQIVND (reference sequence). The CDR3 extends over 16 amino acids. The DNA of the CDR3 is TGTGCCAGTAGTATCTCTGCGGGAGTAACTTCCTACGAGCAGTACTTC. Translated, it gives CASSISAGVTSYEQYF.

The chain couples TRBV28 to TRBJ2-7; TRBD2 matches 12 bases. The CDR3 has 18 amino acids. Germline values: CDR1 MDHEN, CDR2 SYDVKM. V gave up 5 bases and J gave up 0 bases; unmatched junction bases: 11. The CDR3: CASSPQGGLAGSSYEQYF. The DNA for the CDR3 is TGTGCCAGCAGTCCTCAGGGGGGACTAGCGGGTTCCTCCTACGAGCAGTACTTC.

This clone was seen a single time. The chain links TRBV30 to TRBJ1-4; D unclear. The germline CDR1 and CDR2 sequences are GTSNPN and SVGIG (reference sequence). V was shortened by 5 bases and J by 3 bases, with 10 bases between the two germline ends. The CDR3 contains 13 residues. The CDR3 region is CAWRRDPNEKLFF. CDR3 coding DNA: TGTGCCTGGCGCCGGGATCCTAATGAAAAACTGTTTTTT.

The chain combines TRBV28 with TRBJ2-2; 9 bases map to TRBD1. V dropped 8 bases and J dropped 4; count of bases not matched to a gene: 11. CDR3 length: 16 amino acids. Germline V gene lookup returns CDR1 MDHEN and CDR2 SYDVKM. CDR3: CASGGTGTGSTGELFF. CDR3 in DNA: TGTGCCAGCGGGGGGACTGGGACAGGGAGCACCGGGGAGCTGTTTTTT.

The chain couples TRBV6-5 to TRBJ2-1; 11 bases match TRBD2. CDR3 size: 16 residues. V lost 2 bases and J lost 6; bases outside the gene matches: 6. Germline V gene data show CDR1 as MNHEY and CDR2 as SVGAGI. This CDR3 is CASSYLGTSGANEQFF. The DNA for the CDR3 is TGTGCCAGCAGTTACCTTGGGACTAGCGGAGCCAATGAGCAGTTCTTC.

The chain uses TRBV4-1 and TRBJ1-2; D not certain. CDR3 size: 15 residues. V was clipped by 0 bases and J by 0 bases, with 8 bases between them. CDR1 and CDR2 (germline): MGHRA, YSYEKL. Here the CDR3 DNA reads TGCGCCAGCAGCCAAGAGGAGAGATCTAACTATGGCTACACCTTC. Its translation is CASSQEERSNYGYTF.

This rearrangement joins TRBV5-1 to TRBJ2-3, with 8 bases fitting TRBD2. The CDR3 runs 14 residues. The germline gives CDR1 SGHRS, CDR2 YFSETQ. Trimming at V came to 6 bases and at J to 2 bases, leaving 5 bases not matched to a gene. The CDR3 nucleotides read TGCGCCAGCAAAGTAGCGGGACCCACAGATACGCAGTATTTT. Amino acid sequence: CASKVAGPTDTQYF. Supplemented by reference TRBV5-1 and TRBJ2-3, the full variable domain reads KAGVTQTPRYLIKTRGQQVTLSCSPISGHRSVSWYQQTPGQGLQFLFEYFSETQRNKGNFPGRFSGRQFSNSRSEMNVSTLELGDSALYLCASKVAGPTDTQYFGPGTRLTVL.

This sequence joins TRBV7-6 and TRBJ1-1; the match to TRBD1 covers 7 bases. The J segment lost 5 bases and the V segment lost 5 bases, leaving 14 bases of the junction unmatched. This CDR3 spans 16 amino acids. Germline-derived CDR1 and CDR2 are SGHVS and FNYEAQ. This chain's CDR3 is CASSATGATGFTEAFF. The CDR3 DNA is TGTGCCAGCAGCGCCACAGGGGCCACGGGGTTTACTGAAGCTTTCTTT.

The chain carries TRBV19 and TRBJ1-2, with 7 nucleotides matching TRBD1. The CDR3 covers 14 residues. Germline V CDR1 and CDR2: LNHDA, SQIVND (reference sequence). V was clipped by 4 bases and J by 6 bases; unmatched bases: 8. The CDR3 region is CASSKERGLHGYTF. CDR3 in DNA: TGTGCCAGTAGTAAGGAGAGGGGGCTACATGGCTACACCTTC. Looking up the rest from reference TRBV19 and TRBJ1-2 gives the full variable domain: DGGITQSPKYLFRKEGQNVTLSCEQNLNHDAMYWYRQDPGQGLRLIYYSQIVNDFQKGDIAEGYSVSREKKESFPLTVTSAQKNPTAFYLCASSKERGLHGYTFGSGTRLTVV.

The CDR3 nucleotides read TGTGCCACCTCGGGACAGAACTACGAGCAGTACTTC. It specifies CATSGQNYEQYF. J is TRBJ2-7 and V is TRBV24-1; 7 bases agree with TRBD1. The CDR3 length is 12 residues. Germline V gene lookup returns CDR1 KGHDR and CDR2 SFDVKD. V shed 9 bases, J shed 3 bases, and the junction held 4 bases outside the gene matches.

The gene calls are TRBV27 and TRBJ1-2, with unresolved D. The V end was cut by 2 bases, the J end by 7 bases, with 11 bases between. The CDR3 consists of 13 residues. Germline CDR1 MNHEY, CDR2 SMNVEV (reference sequence). The CDR3 region has the DNA TGTGCCAGCAGTTTAGAGGGAACCGGTGGCTACACCTTC. It encodes CASSLEGTGGYTF.